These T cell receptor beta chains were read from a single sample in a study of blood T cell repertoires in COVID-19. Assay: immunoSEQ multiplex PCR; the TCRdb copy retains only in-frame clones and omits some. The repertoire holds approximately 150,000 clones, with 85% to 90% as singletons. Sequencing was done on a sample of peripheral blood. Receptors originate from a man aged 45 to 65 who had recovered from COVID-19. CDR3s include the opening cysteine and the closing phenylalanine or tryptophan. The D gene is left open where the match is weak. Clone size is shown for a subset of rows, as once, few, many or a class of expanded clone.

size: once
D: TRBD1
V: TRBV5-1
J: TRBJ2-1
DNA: TGCGCCAGCAGCTACTCTGGGACAGCGAGTCACCTTGAGCAGTTCTTC
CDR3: CASSYSGTASHLEQFF

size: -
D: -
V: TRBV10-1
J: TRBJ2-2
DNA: TGCGCCAGCAGTTCCGGGACTCACAACCCGAACACCGGGGAGCTGTTTTTT
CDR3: CASSSGTHNPNTGELFF

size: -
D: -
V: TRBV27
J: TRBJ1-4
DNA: TGTGCCAGCAGAAATCCCGGAGCTAGTAATGAAAAACTGTTTTTT
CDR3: CASRNPGASNEKLFF

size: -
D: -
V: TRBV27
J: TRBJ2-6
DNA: TGTGCCAGCACTAGGATGCAGGGGCCTGGGGCCAACGTCCTGACTTTC
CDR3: CASTRMQGPGANVLTF

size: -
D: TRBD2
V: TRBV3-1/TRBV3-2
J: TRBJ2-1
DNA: TGTGCCAGCAGCCTACAGCGGGGGGGCTGGGATGAGCAGTTCTTC
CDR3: CASSLQRGGWDEQFF

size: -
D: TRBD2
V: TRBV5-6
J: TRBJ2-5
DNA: TGTGCCAGCAACCAATTGCGGGGGGACCAAGAGACCCAGTACTTC
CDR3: CASNQLRGDQETQYF

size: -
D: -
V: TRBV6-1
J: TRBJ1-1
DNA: TGTGCCAGCAGTGACAGGGTTGCCGCTGAAGCTTTCTTT
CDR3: CASSDRVAAEAFF

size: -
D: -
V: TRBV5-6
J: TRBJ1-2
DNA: TGTGCCAGCAGCTCCGTATTAGGACAGAGGATTGATGGCTACACCTTC
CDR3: CASSSVLGQRIDGYTF

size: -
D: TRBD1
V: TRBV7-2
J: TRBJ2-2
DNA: TGTGCCAGCACCGCTTGGACAGGGACGAACACCGGGGAGCTGTTTTTT
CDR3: CASTAWTGTNTGELFF

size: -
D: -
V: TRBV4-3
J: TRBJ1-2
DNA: TGCGCCAGCAGCCAAGATAGGGGGGGCTATGGCTACACCTTC
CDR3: CASSQDRGGYGYTF

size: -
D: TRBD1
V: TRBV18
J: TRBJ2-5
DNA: TGTGCCAGCTCCTCGGGACAGGGAAAAGAGACCCAGTACTTC
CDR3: CASSSGQGKETQYF

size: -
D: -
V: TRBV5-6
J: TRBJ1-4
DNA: TGTGCCAGCAGCTTGGCTTACAGGGAGGGTGAAAAACTGTTTTTT
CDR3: CASSLAYREGEKLFF

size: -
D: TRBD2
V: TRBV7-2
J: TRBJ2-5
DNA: TGTGCCAGCAGCGCGAGACTAGCGGGGGGAGAGGAGACCCAGTACTTC
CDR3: CASSARLAGGEETQYF

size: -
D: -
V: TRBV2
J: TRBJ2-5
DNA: TGTGCCAGCAGGTCGGGCAGGGCGCAAGAGACCCAGTACTTC
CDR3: CASRSGRAQETQYF

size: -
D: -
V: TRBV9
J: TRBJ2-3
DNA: TGTGCCAGCAGCGCAAAACAGGTTAGCACAGATACGCAGTATTTT
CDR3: CASSAKQVSTDTQYF

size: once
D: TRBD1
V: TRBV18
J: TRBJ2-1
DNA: TGTGCCAGCTCACCACAGGGGGCGGTATCCTACAATGAGCAGTTCTTC
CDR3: CASSPQGAVSYNEQFF

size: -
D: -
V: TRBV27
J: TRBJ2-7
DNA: TGTGCCAGCAGTTCCCGGGGCGAGCAGTACTTC
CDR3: CASSSRGEQYF

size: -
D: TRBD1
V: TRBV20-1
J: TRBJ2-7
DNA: TGCAGTGCAGACACAGGGGTGGGTCAGTACTTC
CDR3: CSADTGVGQYF

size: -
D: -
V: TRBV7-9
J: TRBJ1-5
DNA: TGTGCCAGCAGCACCTGGGGGGGGGTCGACAATCAGCCCCAGCATTTT
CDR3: CASSTWGGVDNQPQHF

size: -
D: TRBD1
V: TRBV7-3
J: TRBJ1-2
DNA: TGTGCCAGCAGCTTATTAGCAGGGGGCCCCAACTATGGCTACACCTTC
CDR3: CASSLLAGGPNYGYTF

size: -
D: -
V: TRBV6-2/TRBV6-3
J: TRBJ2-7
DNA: TGTGCCAGCAGTTCCCCGAAGGGCGGGATCAAGGGCGAGCAGTACTTC
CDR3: CASSSPKGGIKGEQYF

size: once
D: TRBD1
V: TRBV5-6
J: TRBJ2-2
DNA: TGTGCCAGCAGCTCCGGGACAGGGAACCCGAACACCGGGGAGCTGTTTTTT
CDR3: CASSSGTGNPNTGELFF

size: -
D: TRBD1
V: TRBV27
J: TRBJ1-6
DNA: TGTGCCAGCAGTTTGTTTGCGGGACAGGTTAATTCACCCCTCCACTTT
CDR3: CASSLFAGQVNSPLHF

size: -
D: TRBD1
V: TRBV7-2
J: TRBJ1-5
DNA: TGTGCCAGCAGCCGTGACAGGGGAAGGGGTCAGCCCCAGCATTTT
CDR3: CASSRDRGRGQPQHF

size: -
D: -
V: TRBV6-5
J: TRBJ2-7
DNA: TGTGCCAGCAGTTCCCGTTCTCAGGTGGACGAGCAGTACTTC
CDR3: CASSSRSQVDEQYF

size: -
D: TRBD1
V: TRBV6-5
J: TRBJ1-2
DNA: TGTGCCAGCAGGGTCGGGACAGGGAATTCGGGCTACACCTTC
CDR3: CASRVGTGNSGYTF

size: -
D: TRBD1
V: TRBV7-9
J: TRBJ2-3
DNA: TGTGCCAGCAGCTCAGCCGGGACAGCAGCTCGTTATGATACGCAGTATTTT
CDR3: CASSSAGTAARYDTQYF

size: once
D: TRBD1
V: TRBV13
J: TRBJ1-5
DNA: TGTGCCAGCAGCCCACAGGGGAGCAATCAGCCCCAGCATTTT
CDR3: CASSPQGSNQPQHF

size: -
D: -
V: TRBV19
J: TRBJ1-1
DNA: TGTGCCAGTAGTATCTCGGCAGGGGATGTTTATACTGAAGCTTTCTTT
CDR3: CASSISAGDVYTEAFF

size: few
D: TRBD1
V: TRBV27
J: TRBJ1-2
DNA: TGTGCCAGCAGTGAAACGGACAGGGATGGCTACACCTTC
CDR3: CASSETDRDGYTF

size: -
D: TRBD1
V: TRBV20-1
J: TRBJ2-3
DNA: TGCAGTGCTAGTACGCACAGGGGTAGGGCAGATACGCAGTATTTT
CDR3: CSASTHRGRADTQYF

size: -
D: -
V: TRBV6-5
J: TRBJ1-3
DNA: TGTGCCAGCAGCTTAGGGGGAATCTCTGGAAACACCATATATTTT
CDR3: CASSLGGISGNTIYF

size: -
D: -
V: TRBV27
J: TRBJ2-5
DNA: TGTGCCAGCAGTTTAGTCAGGGGAGAAGAGACCCAGTACTTC
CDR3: CASSLVRGEETQYF

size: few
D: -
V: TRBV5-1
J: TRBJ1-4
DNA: TGCGCCAGCAGCCGGGGGACTGAAGAAAAACTGTTTTTT
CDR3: CASSRGTEEKLFF

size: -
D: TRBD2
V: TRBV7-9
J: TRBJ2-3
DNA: TGTGCCAGCAGCTCAGCGGGGGGTCTCACAGATACGCAGTATTTT
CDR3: CASSSAGGLTDTQYF

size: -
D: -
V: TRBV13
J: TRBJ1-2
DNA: TGTGCCAGCAGCCGACTTCGGGATGGCTACACCTTC
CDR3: CASSRLRDGYTF

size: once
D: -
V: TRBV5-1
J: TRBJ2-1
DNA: TGCGCCAGCAGCTTGGGAAGCGGAAACTCCTACAATGAGCAGTTCTTC
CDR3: CASSLGSGNSYNEQFF

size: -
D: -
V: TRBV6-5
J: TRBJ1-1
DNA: TGTGCCAGCAGGCCCTTCTCGGGGACAAATAAAGCTTTCTTT
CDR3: CASRPFSGTNKAFF

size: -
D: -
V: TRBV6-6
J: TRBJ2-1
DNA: TGTGCCAGCAGGGACTTCATGGGGGGAAACAATGAGCAGTTCTTC
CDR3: CASRDFMGGNNEQFF

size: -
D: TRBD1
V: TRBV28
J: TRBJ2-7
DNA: TGTGCCAGCAGTCCCGGGACAGGGGGCGCGGAAGAGCAGTACTTC
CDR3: CASSPGTGGAEEQYF

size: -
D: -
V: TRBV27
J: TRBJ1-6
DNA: TGTGCCAGCAGTTACTCTTTACCCTCCTATAATTCACCCCTCCACTTT
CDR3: CASSYSLPSYNSPLHF

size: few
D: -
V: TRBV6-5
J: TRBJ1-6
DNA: TGTGCCAGCAGTTCCGCCAGGGTGAATTCACCCCTCCACTTT
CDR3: CASSSARVNSPLHF

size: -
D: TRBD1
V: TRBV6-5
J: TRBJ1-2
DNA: TGTGCCAGCAGTTACTCCCTGGGACAGAACTATGGCTACACCTTC
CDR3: CASSYSLGQNYGYTF

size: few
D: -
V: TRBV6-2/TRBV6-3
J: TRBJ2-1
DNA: TGTGCCAGCAGTATCTATACGTACAATGAGCAGTTCTTC
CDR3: CASSIYTYNEQFF

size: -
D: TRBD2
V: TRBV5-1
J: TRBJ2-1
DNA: TGCGCCAGCAGCATGACGACTAGCGGGAGGAATGAGCAGTTCTTC
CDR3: CASSMTTSGRNEQFF

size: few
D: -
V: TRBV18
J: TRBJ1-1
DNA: TGTGCCAGCTCACCGACTTTAAACACTGAAGCTTTCTTT
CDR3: CASSPTLNTEAFF

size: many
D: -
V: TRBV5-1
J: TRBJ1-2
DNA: TGCGCCAGCAGCTCCCCGGGACAACACTATGGCTACACCTTC
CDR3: CASSSPGQHYGYTF

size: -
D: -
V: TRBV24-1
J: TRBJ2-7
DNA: TGTGCCTCGATTGGGGGGTACGAGCAGTACTTC
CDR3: CASIGGYEQYF

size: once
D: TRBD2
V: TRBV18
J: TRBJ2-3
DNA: TGTGCCAGCTCAAGTTTTGCGGGGGGCACAGATACGCAGTATTTT
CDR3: CASSSFAGGTDTQYF

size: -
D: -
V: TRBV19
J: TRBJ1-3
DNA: TGTGCCAGTAGTACAGGGGTCGTGAACACCATATATTTT
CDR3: CASSTGVVNTIYF

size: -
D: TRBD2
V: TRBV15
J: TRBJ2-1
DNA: TGTGCCACCAGCAGAGATTTTAGCGGGGGGGCGCATGAGCAGTTCTTC
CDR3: CATSRDFSGGAHEQFF

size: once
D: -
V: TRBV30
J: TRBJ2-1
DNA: TGTGCCTGGAGTCCGAGTGCCTACAATGAGCAGTTCTTC
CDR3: CAWSPSAYNEQFF

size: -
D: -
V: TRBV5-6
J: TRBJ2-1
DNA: TGTGCCAGCAGCCCGCGAGGGAGCTCCTACAATGAGCAGTTCTTC
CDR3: CASSPRGSSYNEQFF

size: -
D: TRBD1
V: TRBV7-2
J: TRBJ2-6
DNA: TGTGCCAGCAGCCACAGGGGGCATGGGGCCAACGTCCTGACTTTC
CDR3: CASSHRGHGANVLTF

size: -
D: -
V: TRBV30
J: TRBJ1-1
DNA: TGTGCCTGGAGTGACTCTCTAGGGGGCACTGAAGCTTTCTTT
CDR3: CAWSDSLGGTEAFF

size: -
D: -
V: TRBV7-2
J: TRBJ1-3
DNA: TGTGCCAGCAGCTTAGAGGGGCCGGGGGACTCTGGAAACACCATATATTTT
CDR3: CASSLEGPGDSGNTIYF

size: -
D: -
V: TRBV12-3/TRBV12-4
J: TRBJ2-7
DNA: TGTGCCAGCAGTTTACTATACTCCTACGAGCAGTACTTC
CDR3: CASSLLYSYEQYF

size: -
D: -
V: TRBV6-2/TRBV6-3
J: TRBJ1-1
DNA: TGTGCCAGCAGTTACGCAGGGGCGGGCACTGAAGCTTTCTTT
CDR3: CASSYAGAGTEAFF

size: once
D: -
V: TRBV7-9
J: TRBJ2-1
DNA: TGTGCCAGCAGCGGATCGACTGGAAATGAGCAGTTCTTC
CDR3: CASSGSTGNEQFF